The 22 T cell receptor beta chains reported below all come from one sample, sequenced in a study of shared clonotypes between healthy human individuals. TCRdb's copy holds only in-frame clones and misses some; the assay was immunoSEQ multiplex PCR. Here the sample spans roughly 1 million clones, about 75% being singletons. The sequencing sample was made of memory CD4+ T cells sorted from blood. Noted subset: CD45RA-negative fraction. These receptors came from a man younger than 35 in good health.

The chain joins TRBV9 to TRBJ1-6; 7 bases agree with TRBD1. CDR3 length: 15 amino acids. With 3 bases clipped from V and 10 bases from J, the junction kept 10 bases outside the gene matches. Germline values: CDR1 SGDLS, CDR2 YYNGEE. CDR3 sequence: CASSERQGVGSPLHF. The DNA for the CDR3 is TGTGCCAGCAGCGAACGACAGGGAGTAGGATCACCCCTCCACTTT. The full variable domain, with the rest looked up from reference TRBV9 and TRBJ1-6, is DSGVTQTPKHLITATGQRVTLRCSPRSGDLSVYWYQQSLDQGLQFLIQYYNGEERAKGNILERFSAQQFPDLHSELNLSSLELGDSALYFCASSERQGVGSPLHFGNGTRLTVT.

This chain uses TRBV5-1 with TRBJ2-7, with 10 bases identical to TRBD2. With V trimmed by 4 bases and J by 6 bases, 7 bases remained unmatched. Germline CDR1 and CDR2: SGHRS and YFSETQ. The CDR3 is 14 residues long. CDR3 residues: CASSLKAGGIEQYF. The CDR3 DNA reads as TGCGCCAGCAGCCTGAAAGCGGGGGGGATCGAGCAGTACTTC.

On this clone: The sample has other DNA sequences that encode this CDR3 too. The gene calls are TRBV11-2 and TRBJ2-5; TRBD2 matches at 13 bases. The junction had 5 bases not matched to a gene; V was cut back by 5 bases and J by 5 bases. The CDR3 has 15 residues. CDR1 SGHAT and CDR2 FQNNGV come from the germline V gene. CDR3 DNA sequence: TGTGCCAGCAGCCCGGGACTAGCGGGGTGGGAGACCCAGTACTTC. Its translation is CASSPGLAGWETQYF.

This clone was seen more than once but under ten times. This chain links TRBV27 with TRBJ2-7, with TRBD2 matching over 8 bases. Germline values: CDR1 MNHEY, CDR2 SMNVEV (reference sequence). The CDR3 covers 17 residues. The ends lost 3 bases at V and 2 bases at J; junction bases unmatched: 12. CDR3 protein: CASSLSRAGARPYEQYF. In DNA form, the CDR3 reads TGTGCCAGCAGTTTGTCCCGAGCGGGGGCTCGCCCCTACGAGCAGTACTTC.

This chain links TRBV20-1 with TRBJ2-1; D uncertain. The CDR3 consists of 11 residues. The V end was cut by 1 base, the J end by 10 bases, with 8 bases between. Germline CDR1 DFQATT, CDR2 SNEGSKA (reference sequence). Here the CDR3 DNA reads TGCAGTGCTAGAGTTAGCTGGGAGCAGTTCTTC. Its protein is CSARVSWEQFF.

A single count supports this clone. This chain connects TRBV7-2 to TRBJ1-6, with 7 bases lining up with TRBD1. J was trimmed by 7 bases and V by 6 bases; bases with no gene match: 9. The CDR3 runs to 15 residues. Germline CDR1 and CDR2: SGHTA and FQGNSA. The chain's CDR3 is CASRFAGQTNSPLHF. The CDR3 nucleotides read TGTGCCAGCAGGTTTGCGGGACAGACAAATTCACCCCTCCACTTT. Full variable domain (remainder filled in from reference TRBV7-2 and TRBJ1-6): GAGVSQSPSNKVTEKGKDVELRCDPISGHTALYWYRQSLGQGLEFLIYFQGNSAPDKSGLPSDRFSAERTGGSVSTLTIQRTQQEDSAVYLCASRFAGQTNSPLHFGNGTRLTVT.

The J gene is TRBJ2-1, the V gene TRBV6-6, with D perhaps matching TRBD2 (5 bases). Germline V lookup: CDR1 MNHNY, CDR2 SVGAGI (reference sequence). The CDR3 runs 14 residues. V was shortened by 6 bases and J by 4 bases, with 13 bases between the two germline ends. The CDR3 protein is CASRNPGIYNEQFF. DNA of the CDR3: TGTGCCAGCAGAAACCCGGGAATATACAATGAGCAGTTCTTC.

Remarks on this clone: This same CDR3 is encoded by further DNA sequences in the sample. V gene TRBV7-2 combines with J gene TRBJ1-2; D gene uncertain. The CDR3 length is 13 residues. Germline lookup yields CDR1 SGHTA and CDR2 FQGNSA. V dropped 3 bases and J dropped 5 bases, with 10 bases sitting between them. CDR3 in amino acids: CASSLGGGYGYTF. The DNA for the CDR3 is TGTGCCAGCAGCTTGGGCGGTGGGTATGGCTACACCTTC.

This chain uses TRBV6-5 with TRBJ2-7; no reliable D call. Germline V gives CDR1 MNHEY, CDR2 SVGAGI. CDR3 length: 14 amino acids. Trimming removed 7 bases at V and 0 bases at J, with 13 bases between. The CDR3 reads CASKAGIASYEQYF. The CDR3 DNA reads as TGTGCCAGCAAGGCTGGGATAGCCTCCTACGAGCAGTACTTC.

This chain links TRBV9 with TRBJ2-6, with D possibly TRBD2 on 6 matching bases. The germline gives CDR1 SGDLS, CDR2 YYNGEE. The CDR3 totals 18 residues. Trimming left V 5 bases short and J 0 bases short, with 18 bases between. The CDR3: CASSARGGYGSGANVLTF. The CDR3, as DNA: TGTGCCAGCAGTGCCCGGGGAGGCTACGGCTCTGGGGCCAACGTCCTGACTTTC. Based on the CDR3 plus reference TRBV9 and TRBJ2-6, the full variable domain is DSGVTQTPKHLITATGQRVTLRCSPRSGDLSVYWYQQSLDQGLQFLIQYYNGEERAKGNILERFSAQQFPDLHSELNLSSLELGDSALYFCASSARGGYGSGANVLTFGAGSRLTVL.

The chain carries TRBV30 and TRBJ2-1, with D perhaps given as TRBD1 or TRBD2 (6 bases each). Germline-derived CDR1 and CDR2 are GTSNPN and SVGIG (reference sequence). The CDR3 spans 11 residues. V was trimmed by 1 base and J by 12 bases, leaving 10 bases between them. Written as DNA, the CDR3 is TGTGCCTGGAGTGAGGGGGGCGCGCAGTTCTTC. This gives the protein CAWSEGGAQFF.

The chain carries TRBV10-3 and TRBJ2-3, with a tentative D call TRBD1 (5 bases). Germline V gives CDR1 ENHRY, CDR2 SYGVKD. CDR3 length equals 18 residues. V shed 0 bases and J shed 0 bases, with 16 bases lying between them. The CDR3 sequence is CAISESWGRATSTDTQYF. The CDR3 coding sequence is TGTGCCATCAGTGAGTCCTGGGGCAGAGCCACTAGCACAGATACGCAGTATTTT.

The V call is TRBV19, the J call TRBJ1-1; D not certain. Germline-derived CDR1 and CDR2 are LNHDA and SQIVND (reference sequence). Trimming stripped 7 bases from V and 4 bases from J, with 13 bases between. The CDR3 length is 13 residues. Here the CDR3 reads CASIRGVGTEAFF. CDR3 bases: TGTGCCAGTATCCGCGGGGTGGGCACTGAAGCTTTCTTT.

The chain employs TRBV7-2 and TRBJ2-7; D remains unclear. CDR1 is SGHTA, CDR2 FQGNSA, per germline. This CDR3 comprises 13 residues. V was pared by 5 bases and J by 3 bases, with 11 bases between. CDR3 in amino acids: CASSPAHGYEQYF. The CDR3 nucleotides are TGTGCCAGCAGCCCAGCTCACGGCTACGAGCAGTACTTC.

Worth noting for this clone: This sample includes further DNA sequences coding for the same CDR3. The chain joins TRBV27 to TRBJ2-7; D not certain. V was cut by 0 bases and J by 1 base, with 7 bases left in between. Germline CDR1 and CDR2: MNHEY and SMNVEV (reference sequence). This CDR3 has 14 amino acids. The CDR3 reads CASSLSVGSYEQYF. The CDR3 bases are TGTGCCAGCAGTTTATCGGTCGGTTCCTACGAGCAGTACTTC.

Comment on this clone: This clone may be a read error of a much larger clone one base away. The rearrangement uses TRBV30 and TRBJ1-4; 10 positions agree with TRBD1. The CDR3 length is 14 residues. CDR1 and CDR2 from the germline V gene are GTSNPN and SVGIG (reference sequence). The CDR3 protein is CVGTAGTGAEKLFF. CDR3 DNA: TGTGTCGGAACCGCCGGGACAGGGGCCGAAAAACTGTTTTTT.

The chain employs TRBV29-1 and TRBJ2-7; 10 nucleotides line up with TRBD1. The CDR3 consists of 14 residues. The germline V gene encodes CDR1 SQVTM and CDR2 ANQGSEA. Germline trimming cut 4 bases from V and 6 bases from J; bases unmatched to any gene: 9. The CDR3 here is CSVVRTGGVGEQYF. Here the CDR3 DNA reads TGCAGCGTTGTCCGGACAGGGGGAGTTGGCGAGCAGTACTTC.

This clone has a handful of counts. V gene TRBV7-2 combines with J gene TRBJ1-3; D remains ambiguous. The germline V gene has CDR1 SGHTA and CDR2 FQGNSA. The CDR3 runs 15 residues. Trimming pared 2 bases from V and 0 bases from J, leaving 8 bases between. The CDR3 protein is CASSLMASSGNTIYF. The CDR3 DNA follows: TGTGCCAGCAGCTTAATGGCGAGCTCTGGAAACACCATATATTTT.

The gene calls are TRBV11-3 and TRBJ2-7, with D perhaps matching TRBD1 or TRBD2 (5 bases each). CDR1 is SGHNT and CDR2 is YENEEA in the germline V gene. Trimming took off 3 bases at V and 5 bases at J, with 11 bases between the two ends. CDR3 length: 13 residues. This CDR3 is CASSFGEQDEQYF. The DNA of the CDR3 is TGTGCCAGCAGCTTCGGGGAACAGGACGAGCAGTACTTC.

This chain connects TRBV5-6 to TRBJ2-3; 14 bases are a match to TRBD2. This CDR3 comprises 15 residues. Germline V gives CDR1 SGHDT, CDR2 YYEEEE. J gave up 11 bases and V 4 bases, and 9 bases lay outside the gene matches. CDR3 sequence: CASSLTSGGALKQYF. The CDR3 DNA is TGTGCCAGCAGCCTGACTAGCGGGGGGGCCTTGAAGCAGTATTTT.

Notes on this clone: Distinct nucleotide sequences in the sample also encode this CDR3. The chain couples TRBV7-9 to TRBJ2-7; D gene uncertain. V lost 3 bases and J lost 0, with 6 bases in between. CDR3 length: 13 amino acids. The V gene's germline CDR1 is SEHNR and CDR2 FQNEAQ (reference sequence). CDR3 coding DNA: TGTGCCAGCAGCTTTTCGAGCTCCTACGAGCAGTACTTC. It codes for CASSFSSSYEQYF.

This chain connects TRBV6-5 to TRBJ2-2; a possible D gene is TRBD2 (6 bases). CDR1 is MNHEY and CDR2 is SVGAGI in the germline V gene. CDR3 length equals 13 residues. V shed 6 bases and J shed 6 bases, with 11 bases lying between them. The CDR3 sequence: CASRLKRAGELFF. The CDR3 nucleotides are TGTGCCAGCAGATTGAAGCGGGCCGGGGAGCTGTTTTTT.